The 11 T cell receptor beta chains listed next were all sequenced from one sample in a study of CD8 T cells in ankylosing spondylitis. Study observations and caveats: Characteristic, it appeared, of ankylosing spondylitis blood was a TCR beta motif of about eight highly homologous variants.

These receptors' targets are unknown. One entry per CDR3 protein, called by TCRdb with MiXCR from the 5' RACE reads. The profile shows roughly 440,000 distinct CDR3 sequences, over 15% of them singletons. Material: blood, either unsorted or a sorted T cell fraction (not recorded which). The receptors stem from a male donor with ankylosing spondylitis.

The J gene is TRBJ2-3, the V gene TRBV12-3 or TRBV12-4; 7 bases agree with TRBD1. The V segment lost 3 bases and the J segment 1 base; nucleotides outside the gene matches: 7. This CDR3 is built from 16 residues. The CDR3 sequence is CASSFRVGQGTDTQYF. The CDR3 DNA is TGTGCCAGCAGTTTCAGAGTCGGACAGGGCACAGATACGCAGTATTTT.

The chain couples TRBV7-9 to TRBJ2-3, with D tentatively TRBD2 (5 bases). The CDR3 runs to 16 residues. V lost 2 bases and J 5 bases, leaving 17 bases between the germline ends. Per the germline V gene, CDR1 is SEHNR and CDR2 is FQNEAQ (reference sequence). CDR3 nucleotide sequence: TGTGCCAGCAGCTTAACGTCGGGTTCCCGGGAAGATACGCAGTATTTT. As protein: CASSLTSGSREDTQYF.

This clonotype showed up just a few times. The DNA of the CDR3 is TGCAGTGCGTTTACAGGGACGAGCAATCAGCCCCAGCATTTT. It yields the protein CSAFTGTSNQPQHF. The chain carries TRBV20-1 and TRBJ1-5; D might be TRBD1 (6 bases). This CDR3 is 14 amino acids long. Germline V gives CDR1 DFQATT, CDR2 SNEGSKA (reference sequence). Trimming cost V 6 bases and J 1 base, with 13 bases left between them.

This clonotype came up many times. The V and J genes are TRBV4-2 and TRBJ2-3, with a weak D call TRBD2 (6 bases). Germline V lookup: CDR1 LGHNA, CDR2 YNFKEQ. The length of the CDR3 is 15 residues. Trimming removed 1 base at V and 5 bases at J, with 13 bases between. The CDR3 loop reads CASSQARGSGDTQYF. CDR3 nucleotides: TGTGCCAGCAGCCAAGCGAGAGGTAGCGGAGATACGCAGTATTTT.

This clonotype came up a few times. CDR3 DNA sequence: TGTGCCAGCAGCCCTAGCCTCGTTAGCTCCTACAATGAGCAGTTCTTC. This translates into CASSPSLVSSYNEQFF. The rearrangement links TRBV11-2 to TRBJ2-1, with D tentatively TRBD2 (5 bases). The CDR3 is 16 amino acids. V was cut by 5 bases and J by 0 bases, with 14 bases left in between. Germline V lookup: CDR1 SGHAT, CDR2 FQNNGV.

This clonotype was found a few times. The chain combines TRBV20-1 with TRBJ1-1; D perhaps matches TRBD1 (6 bases). Germline CDR1 and CDR2: DFQATT and SNEGSKA (reference sequence). The ends were cut back, 5 bases at V and 9 bases at J, with 16 bases in the middle. The CDR3 extends over 12 amino acids. CDR3 amino acids: CSAASEGGKAFF. CDR3 nucleotides: TGCAGTGCTGCCTCGGAGGGGGGGAAAGCTTTCTTT.

The rearrangement uses TRBV12-3 or TRBV12-4 and TRBJ2-3; 7 bases are a match to TRBD2. This CDR3 has 14 amino acids. The V and J ends lost 3 bases and 5 bases, in that order; junction bases with no gene match: 5. The CDR3 protein is CASSFGTGGDTQYF. Written as DNA, the CDR3 is TGTGCCAGCAGTTTTGGGACGGGGGGAGATACGCAGTATTTT.

The V and J genes are TRBV6-1 and TRBJ1-3, with no clear D. V lost 8 bases, J lost 0 bases, and 11 bases lay in between. The germline CDR1 and CDR2 sequences are MNHNS and SASEGT. CDR3 length: 14 residues. The CDR3 DNA sequence: TGTGCCAGCCTTAGAACAGCCTCTGGAAACACCATATATTTT. Translation: CASLRTASGNTIYF.

This clonotype was detected many times. The chain couples TRBV5-1 to TRBJ1-6; D is unclear. CDR1 is SGHRS, CDR2 YFSETQ, per germline. This CDR3 has 14 amino acids. Deletions cut 0 bases from V and 5 bases from J, with 6 bases between. The CDR3 is CASSLEWNNSPLHF. CDR3 nucleotide sequence: TGCGCCAGCAGCTTGGAGTGGAATAATTCACCCCTCCACTTT.

This clonotype was counted between two and nine times. The chain combines TRBV15 with TRBJ2-2; 7 bases fit TRBD2. J lost 5 bases, V lost 2 bases, and 11 bases had no gene match. This CDR3 has 17 amino acids. The germline CDR1 and CDR2 sequences are LNHNV and YYDKDF (reference sequence). The CDR3 loop reads CATSRRTGLGGTGELFF. DNA for the CDR3: TGTGCCACCAGCAGAAGGACCGGACTAGGTGGGACCGGGGAGCTGTTTTTT.

This clonotype was counted many times. The chain employs TRBV11-2 and TRBJ2-5; TRBD2 matches 9 bases. The CDR3 runs to 18 residues. With V trimmed by 3 bases and J by 1 base, 12 bases remained unmatched. Per germline, CDR1 SGHAT and CDR2 FQNNGV. The CDR3 DNA is TGTGCCAGCAGCTTCGGTTTTATAGCGGGAGCCACCCAAGAGACCCAGTACTTC. It yields the protein CASSFGFIAGATQETQYF.